The present T cell receptor beta chain was sequenced within a study of Ad26.COV2.S vaccination and SARS-CoV-2 variants. Findings of the study overall: While placebo recipients had lower spike-specific TCR breadth, vaccine recipients had more. For non-spike TCRs, breadth in vaccine recipients resembled that in placebo recipients.

Treatment indicated: some 19 received Ad26.COV2.S at low or high dose, single or two shots; five or six received placebo; per-sample allocation not given. Sampling was done on day 63 after the first vaccine or placebo injection. Method: immunoSEQ multiplex PCR; TCRdb's copy keeps in-frame clones and lacks some. The sample lists about 350,000 clones; roughly 90% were seen once. CDR1 WSHSY and CDR2 SAAADI come from the germline V gene. V lost 7 bases and J lost 0, with 10 bases in between. The CDR3 totals 13 residues. Turning to this clone: Its antigen is not identified. The sample carries other DNA sequences with the same CDR3.

The TCR comes from a person aged 18-60 years who received the Ad26.COV2.S COVID-19 vaccine or a placebo. Sequencing was performed on peripheral blood, taken in a trial of Ad26.COV2.S vaccine versus placebo. The V call is TRBV10-2, the J call TRBJ2-7; D may correspond to TRBD1 or TRBD2 (5 bases each). The CDR3 loop is CASTGTLSYEQYF. The DNA of the CDR3 is TGCGCCAGCACTGGGACGCTCTCCTACGAGCAGTACTTC.